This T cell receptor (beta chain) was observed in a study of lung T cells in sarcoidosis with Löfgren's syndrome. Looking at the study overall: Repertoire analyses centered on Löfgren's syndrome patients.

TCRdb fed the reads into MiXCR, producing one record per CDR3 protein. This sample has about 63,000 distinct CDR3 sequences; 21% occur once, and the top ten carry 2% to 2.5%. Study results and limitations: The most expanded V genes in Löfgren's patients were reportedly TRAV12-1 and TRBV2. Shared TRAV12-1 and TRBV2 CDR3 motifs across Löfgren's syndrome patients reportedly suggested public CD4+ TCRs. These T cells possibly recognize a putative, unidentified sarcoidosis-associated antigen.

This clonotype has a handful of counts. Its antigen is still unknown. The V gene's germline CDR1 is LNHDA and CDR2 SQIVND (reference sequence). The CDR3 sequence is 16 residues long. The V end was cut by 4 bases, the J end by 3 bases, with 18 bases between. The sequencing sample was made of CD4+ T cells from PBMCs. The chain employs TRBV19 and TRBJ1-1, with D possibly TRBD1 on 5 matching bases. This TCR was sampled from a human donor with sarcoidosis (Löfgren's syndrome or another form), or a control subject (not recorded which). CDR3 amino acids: CASSTITRGSHTEAFF. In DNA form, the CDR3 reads TGTGCCAGTAGTACGATTACGCGGGGGTCGCACACTGAAGCTTTCTTT. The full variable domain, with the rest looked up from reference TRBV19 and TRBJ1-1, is DGGITQSPKYLFRKEGQNVTLSCEQNLNHDAMYWYRQDPGQGLRLIYYSQIVNDFQKGDIAEGYSVSREKKESFPLTVTSAQKNPTAFYLCASSTITRGSHTEAFFGQGTRLTVV.